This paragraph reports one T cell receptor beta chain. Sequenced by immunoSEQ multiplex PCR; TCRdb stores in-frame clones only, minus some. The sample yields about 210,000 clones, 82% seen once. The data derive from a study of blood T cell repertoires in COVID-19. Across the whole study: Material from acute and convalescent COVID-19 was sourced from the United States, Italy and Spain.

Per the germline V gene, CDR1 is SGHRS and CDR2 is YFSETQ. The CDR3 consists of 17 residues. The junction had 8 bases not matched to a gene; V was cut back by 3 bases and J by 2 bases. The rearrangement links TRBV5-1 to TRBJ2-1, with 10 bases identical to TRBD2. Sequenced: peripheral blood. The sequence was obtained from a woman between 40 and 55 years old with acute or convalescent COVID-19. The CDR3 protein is CASSSTPSGGPYNEQFF. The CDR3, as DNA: TGCGCCAGCAGCTCGACGCCTAGCGGGGGTCCCTACAATGAGCAGTTCTTC.